This paragraph reports one T cell receptor beta chain. Its cognate antigen has yet to be identified. Base-call qualities are not available, and no considerably larger clone is one nucleotide away. These data originate in a study of CD8+ T cells in alopecia areata (dated by TCRdb to the late 2010s). About the study as a whole: The treated patients took part in an open-label pilot trial in which moderate-to-severe alopecia areata was treated with oral tofacitinib at 5 to 10 mg twice daily. RNA came from the PAXgene miRNA kit for fixed scalp, the miRNeasy kit for PBMCs, and the RNeasy kit for mouse skin. Tofacitinib was given for 6 to 18 months, followed by 6 months of follow-up off drug to assess delayed response and recurrence. TCRbeta CDR3 regions were amplified by immunoSEQ multiplex PCR with 35 Vbeta forward and 13 Jbeta reverse primers. In humans, TCRbeta sequencing was performed on scalp tissue and on sorted CD4+ and CD8+ peripheral blood T cells from healthy controls and from patients with patchy or totalis/universalis alopecia areata. Scalp clonality was compared across normal scalp (n=4), patchy alopecia areata scalp (n=8), and alopecia totalis/universalis scalp (n=8). The study used high-throughput TCRbeta sequencing to examine T cell clonal expansion in alopecia areata, in both the C3H/HeJ mouse model and human patients. Tofacitinib-treated patients had biopsies at baseline and at 4 and 24 weeks of treatment, with a later scalp biopsy in several patients.

Germline trimming: 5 bases from V, 2 bases from J; junction bases outside gene matches: 4. The germline V gene (reference sequence) gives CDR1 as MNHNY and CDR2 as SVGAGI. The CDR3 spans 14 residues, from the cysteine through the phenylalanine. Only the CDR3 portion is preserved as DNA: 42 bases, with reading frame beginning at the first base. Lesional scalp punch biopsies and peripheral blood were collected from alopecia areata patients. PBMCs were isolated by density centrifugation and stained for CD3, CD4 and CD8, and CD4+ and CD8+ T cells were sorted on a FACSAria. General study outcomes and caveats: Compared with mice, TCR sequences shared between patients were less clear, possibly partly because of HLA diversity across the patient population. Lesional scalp, especially in alopecia totalis/universalis, showed higher clonality and more expanded CD8+ clones than normal scalp, suggesting antigenic drive. Unlike mouse skin, where gammadelta T cells dominate, normal human skin contains resident alphabeta T cells that get sequenced too, which complicates analysis of the scalp TCR repertoire.

Receptors were amplified or captured by the immunoSEQ multiplex PCR assay. RNA was extracted from all samples and reverse transcribed into cDNA as template for TCR sequencing. SuperScript III was used to make first-strand cDNA, primed with a 2:1 mix of oligo-dT and random hexamers. A synthetic immune receptor repertoire was used to assess amplification bias, and residual bias was removed computationally. As for the authors' bioinformatics: Raw reads were preprocessed to remove errors, and CDR3 was defined by IMGT conventions from the conserved cysteine to phenylalanine. Clonality was computed by normalizing Shannon entropy by log2 of the number of productive unique TCRs and subtracting the result from 1. Scalp TCRbeta sequences were cross-referenced with sorted blood CD4 and CD8 repertoires so that the CD4 or CD8 identity of scalp clones could be inferred. This is the immuneACCESS table as TCRdb keeps it, with only in-frame sequences that have V and J called. A part of the clones is gone; compared with another copy, unresolved V genes explain less than half, and the rest is unexplained. The V and J calls and clone size were taken over from that table, and D and trimming were inferred from the DNA. The sample records about 97,000 clones, roughly two fifths of which are singletons. Jointly, the top ten make up 1% to 1.5% of the sample.

Sample: CD4+ T cells sorted from blood. This receptor chain uses TRBV6-6 and TRBJ2-7; 9 nucleotides in the junction match TRBD1. This TCR was sampled from a human donor with alopecia areata. The CDR3 reads as follows: CASSPGQGTYEQYF. The nucleotides read TGTGCCAGCAGTCCGGGACAGGGAACCTACGAGCAGTACTTC.